This passage covers 23 T cell receptor beta chains from one sample sequenced in a study of beta chain features in type 1 diabetes. Whole-study results and caveats: Across all four CD4+ subsets, people with type 1 diabetes showed modestly shorter TCRB CDR3s.

For these receptors, no antigen is known. The investigators reverse transcribed all of the isolated RNA, so they sequenced expressed TCRB transcripts. TCRdb's table, derived via immunoSEQ multiplex PCR, lists solely in-frame clones and lacks some. The sample contains some 360,000 clones, over 9% of which appear only once. Sequenced input: central memory CD4+ T cells from blood. The receptors derive from a young man with type 1 diabetes.

V usage is TRBV5-1 and J usage is TRBJ1-4; 7 positions agree with TRBD1. The CDR3 totals 14 residues. J was trimmed by 8 bases and V by 0 bases; bases with no gene match: 4. Germline values: CDR1 SGHRS, CDR2 YFSETQ. CDR3 sequence (DNA): TGCGCCAGCAGCTTGGACAGGGGAGGCGAAAAACTGTTTTTT. Protein product: CASSLDRGGEKLFF.

The J gene is TRBJ2-7, the V gene TRBV6-6; 11 nucleotides align to TRBD1. V trimming: 2 bases; J trimming: 2 bases; junction bases outside the gene matches: 2. CDR3 length: 15 residues. The germline V gene has CDR1 MNHNY and CDR2 SVGAGI (reference sequence). CDR3 DNA sequence: TGTGCCAGCAGTTACCCGGGACAGGGGGCCTACGAGCAGTACTTC. Translating it yields CASSYPGQGAYEQYF.

This clone was counted ten times or more. The rearrangement joins TRBV15 to TRBJ1-2; 9 bases line up with TRBD1. The CDR3 is 12 residues long. Germline V lookup: CDR1 LNHNV, CDR2 YYDKDF (reference sequence). The junction had 2 bases not matched to a gene; V was cut back by 7 bases and J by 5 bases. The CDR3 nucleotides are TGTGCCACCACGACAGGGGGATATGGCTACACCTTC. It specifies CATTTGGYGYTF.

J is TRBJ2-3 and V is TRBV6-1, with 8 bases fitting TRBD2. The ends lost 2 bases at V and 6 bases at J; junction bases unmatched: 4. Germline V lookup: CDR1 MNHNS, CDR2 SASEGT. CDR3 size: 14 residues. The CDR3 nucleotides are TGTGCCAGCAGTGAACAGCGGGAGTCTGATACGCAGTATTTT. This sequence encodes CASSEQRESDTQYF.

The chain carries TRBV6-6 and TRBJ2-5; D is uncertain. The CDR3 loop spans 14 amino acids. Germline CDR1 MNHNY, CDR2 SVGAGI (reference sequence). Trimming removed 10 bases at V and 4 bases at J, with 19 bases between. Written as DNA, the CDR3 is TGTGCCATCAGCCGACAAGAAAGAGGAGAGACCCAGTACTTC. Its translation: CAISRQERGETQYF.

This clone was observed a handful of times. The gene calls are TRBV7-2 and TRBJ1-3; D is ambiguous. V was cut by 2 bases and J by 1 base, with 12 bases left in between. The CDR3 loop spans 16 amino acids. Germline V gene lookup returns CDR1 SGHTA and CDR2 FQGNSA. CDR3 region: CASSLFEFGSGNTIYF. The CDR3 coding sequence is TGTGCCAGCAGCTTATTCGAGTTCGGGTCTGGAAACACCATATATTTT.

The rearrangement joins TRBV18 to TRBJ1-5; D is possibly TRBD1 (6 bases). The germline V gene has CDR1 KGHSH and CDR2 LQKENI. Trimming pared 5 bases from V and 4 bases from J, leaving 15 bases between. CDR3 size: 15 residues. CDR3: CASSSRGIQNQPQHF. The CDR3 DNA follows: TGTGCCAGCTCATCCAGGGGTATCCAGAATCAGCCCCAGCATTTT.

This clone has a count of ten or more. The chain has TRBV18 and TRBJ2-5, with D possibly being TRBD1 or TRBD2 (5 bases each). Per germline, CDR1 KGHSH and CDR2 LQKENI. The V end was cut by 3 bases, the J end by 5 bases, with 10 bases between. The CDR3 spans 13 residues. This chain's CDR3 is CASSPGDGETQYF. DNA for the CDR3: TGTGCCAGCTCACCCGGGGACGGGGAGACCCAGTACTTC.

This clone was found a few times. Here the CDR3 reads CASSARTGLGDTQYF. CDR3 bases: TGTGCCAGCAGCGCCCGGACAGGGTTAGGAGATACGCAGTATTTT. The V call is TRBV7-9, the J call TRBJ2-3; 8 bases agree with TRBD1. The germline V gene has CDR1 SEHNR and CDR2 FQNEAQ (reference sequence). Losses at the gene ends were 5 bases for V and 5 bases for J; bases not matched to a gene: 9. The CDR3 runs to 15 residues.

This clone came up a few times. The chain combines TRBV30 with TRBJ1-2; tentatively, D is TRBD1 (5 bases). Germline V gene sequence: CDR1 GTSNPN, CDR2 SVGIG (reference sequence). V was cut by 1 base and J by 4 bases, with 13 bases left in between. The CDR3 has 14 residues. Here the CDR3 DNA reads TGTGCCTGGAGTGCCCGCCAGGGAACCTATGGCTACACCTTC. Protein sequence: CAWSARQGTYGYTF.

This clone was seen a few times. The chain has TRBV7-2 and TRBJ2-7, with 7 nucleotides matching TRBD2. Germline CDR1 SGHTA, CDR2 FQGNSA. V dropped 3 bases and J dropped 5; count of bases not matched to a gene: 7. This CDR3 is built from 14 residues. The CDR3 region has the DNA TGTGCCAGCAGCTTGACCGGGACTAATCACGAGCAGTACTTC. The encoded protein is CASSLTGTNHEQYF.

This clone was observed a few times. This chain links TRBV7-8 with TRBJ2-2, with D unresolved. Per germline, CDR1 SGHVS and CDR2 FQNEAQ. The CDR3 runs 16 residues. Trimming removed 2 bases at V and 0 bases at J, with 10 bases between. The chain's CDR3 is CASSLLTGTNTGELFF. Written as DNA, the CDR3 is TGTGCCAGCAGCTTACTCACTGGCACGAACACCGGGGAGCTGTTTTTT.

CDR3 nucleotide sequence: TGTGCCAGCAGCCTGGGACAGGGGGACGAGCAGTACTTC. It yields the protein CASSLGQGDEQYF. The V call is TRBV7-7, the J call TRBJ2-7; 11 bases are a match to TRBD1. Germline CDR1 reads SSHAT; CDR2 reads FNYEAQ (reference sequence). J lost 5 bases, V lost 5 bases, and 2 bases had no gene match. The CDR3 covers 13 residues.

This clone was seen repeatedly, ten times or more. CDR3 sequence reads: CASSIGTASYGYTF. DNA for the CDR3: TGTGCCAGCAGCATTGGGACAGCTAGTTATGGCTACACCTTC. V gene TRBV5-4 combines with J gene TRBJ1-2; 7 nucleotides line up with TRBD1. The CDR3 contains 14 residues. CDR1 is SGHNT and CDR2 is YYREEE in the germline V gene (reference sequence). V trimming: 4 bases; J trimming: 5 bases; junction bases outside the gene matches: 8.

The J gene is TRBJ2-7, the V gene TRBV19; 10 bases map to TRBD2. Trimming cost V 4 bases and J 2 bases; bases outside gene matches: 5. The CDR3 runs to 15 residues. The germline CDR1 and CDR2 sequences are LNHDA and SQIVND (reference sequence). The CDR3, as DNA: TGTGCCAGTAGTACAAGAAGCGGGAGGGCCTACGAGCAGTACTTC. Encoded protein: CASSTRSGRAYEQYF.

In this sample, this clone turned up a few times. The V and J genes are TRBV4-3 and TRBJ2-1; 8 bases line up with TRBD2. The V and J ends lost 4 bases and 3 bases, in that order; junction bases with no gene match: 8. The CDR3 has 16 amino acids. Per the germline V gene, CDR1 is LGHNA and CDR2 is YSLEER. The CDR3 loop is CASSLSATSDYNEQFF. CDR3 nucleotides: TGCGCCAGCAGCCTAAGCGCGACTAGCGACTACAATGAGCAGTTCTTC.

A few counts support this clone. The chain joins TRBV5-4 to TRBJ2-7; D is unclear. Deletions cut 4 bases from V and 2 bases from J, with 16 bases between. Germline CDR1 is SGHNT and CDR2 is YYREEE (reference sequence). This CDR3 has 15 amino acids. The CDR3 here is CASSAGSQLPYEQYF. The DNA of the CDR3 is TGTGCCAGCAGCGCTGGATCGCAGCTACCCTACGAGCAGTACTTC.

This clone was seen repeatedly, ten times or more. The J gene is TRBJ2-1, the V gene TRBV20-1, with D tentatively TRBD1 or TRBD2 (5 bases each). V was pared by 5 bases and J by 10 bases, with 9 bases between. The CDR3 contains 10 residues. The germline V gene has CDR1 DFQATT and CDR2 SNEGSKA (reference sequence). The CDR3 loop reads CSAGDREQFF. In DNA form, the CDR3 reads TGCAGTGCTGGGGACCGGGAGCAGTTCTTC.

This chain links TRBV9 with TRBJ2-1; 8 nucleotides align to TRBD2. The junction had 17 bases not matched to a gene; V was cut back by 2 bases and J by 7 bases. The germline V gene has CDR1 SGDLS and CDR2 YYNGEE. The CDR3 runs to 18 residues. In DNA form, the CDR3 reads TGTGCCAGCAGCGTGGGGGCTAGCGGGTCAGGATTTCAAAATGAGCAGTTCTTC. Protein sequence: CASSVGASGSGFQNEQFF.

The J gene is TRBJ1-6, the V gene TRBV9, with D maybe TRBD1 (5 bases). The length of the CDR3 is 15 residues. Germline loops: CDR1 SGDLS, CDR2 YYNGEE. V lost 2 bases and J lost 8, with 14 bases in between. The CDR3 protein is CASSVRDSGYSPLHF. DNA for the CDR3: TGTGCCAGCAGCGTCCGGGACTCCGGGTATTCACCCCTCCACTTT.

This clone showed up just a few times. The chain has TRBV30 and TRBJ2-1; 8 bases align to TRBD2. CDR1 and CDR2 from the germline V gene are GTSNPN and SVGIG (reference sequence). Germline trimming cut 7 bases from V and 5 bases from J; bases unmatched to any gene: 4. The CDR3 spans 12 residues. The CDR3 here is CAFSGVDNEQFF. CDR3 nucleotides: TGTGCCTTTAGCGGGGTGGACAATGAGCAGTTCTTC.

The rearrangement joins TRBV11-2 to TRBJ2-5; a weak D match, TRBD1 (5 bases). V lost 0 bases and J lost 4, with 12 bases in between. The CDR3 contains 15 residues. Germline V CDR1 and CDR2: SGHAT, FQNNGV. This chain's CDR3 is CASSLEGQGRETQYF. As DNA, the CDR3 is TGTGCCAGCAGCTTAGAAGGCCAGGGAAGAGAGACCCAGTACTTC.

This clone occurred a few times. The chain links TRBV27 to TRBJ1-2; 7 nucleotides align to TRBD1. Per germline, CDR1 MNHEY and CDR2 SMNVEV (reference sequence). This CDR3 contains 14 residues. V trimming: 4 bases; J trimming: 6 bases; junction bases outside the gene matches: 8. The CDR3 loop is CASSSPSGQHGYTF. The DNA for the CDR3 is TGTGCCAGCAGTTCCCCCTCGGGACAGCATGGCTACACCTTC.